The present T cell receptor beta chain was sequenced within a study of blood T cells in healthy people across ages. A sample-barcoded 5' primer and a J-beta primer mix were used in a second PCR of roughly 7 to 12 cycles. Every individual sample yielded 2.5 million or more paired-end reads (each containing CDR3). MiXCR, run by TCRdb on the 5' RACE reads, gives a single entry per CDR3 protein. The data contain about 1.7 million distinct CDR3 sequences, 25% to 30% of them singletons. This CDR3 has 14 residues. V lost 1 base to trimming and J lost 5 bases, with 10 bases between them. Germline V lookup: CDR1 MNHNS, CDR2 SASEGT. Isolation per sample recovered at least 7 million PBMCs. This clonotype was seen only a few times.

This sequence joins TRBV6-1 and TRBJ2-3; D unclear. This receptor was obtained from a woman aged 25 to 39 in good health. Sequenced: blood. For the CDR3, the DNA is TGTGCCAGCAGTGAAGGGATCGGCGGAGATACGCAGTATTTT. This gives the protein CASSEGIGGDTQYF.